What follows is one TCR beta chain and its context. These data are taken from a study of blood T cell repertoires in COVID-19. As for the study in general: Some COVID-19 samples were acute and others convalescent; all came from the United States, Italy and Spain. PBMCs, B-cell-depleted T cells, or T cells provided the cDNA or gDNA that made up the material.

As originally analysed: It was from reference gene primer amplification that nucleated cell counts were estimated. The repertoire was sequenced with immunoSEQ multiplex PCR; TCRdb's copy has only in-frame clones and lacks some. V, J and clone size reflect that table, while D and trimming were determined from the DNA. Of some 110,000 clones detected, more than 75% appear once; the ten largest clones hold roughly 1.4%. This clonotype was sampled from a middle-aged man with acute or convalescent COVID-19. Sequences were obtained from peripheral blood.

In nucleotides, the CDR3 is TGTGCCAGCAGCGGTGACATGCGAAACACCATATATTTT. This sequence encodes CASSGDMRNTIYF. This chain links TRBV28 with TRBJ1-3, with D unclear. The CDR3 loop spans 13 amino acids. V was pared by 6 bases and J by 5 bases, with 11 bases between. CDR1 MDHEN and CDR2 SYDVKM come from the germline V gene.